A single sample gave rise to the 7 T cell receptor beta chains below, sequenced in a study of cytomegalovirus exposure and HLA in healthy donors. Amplification used 60 Vbeta primers and 13 Jbeta primers. The protocol was immunoSEQ multiplex PCR, while the TCRdb copy is restricted to in-frame clones and leaves out a portion. The data show hundreds of thousands of clones, roughly 73% seen once. The source material was PBMCs. Receptors originate from a boy aged 5-17 years in good health and CMV-seronegative.

V usage is TRBV7-2 and J usage is TRBJ2-5, with D possibly being TRBD2 (5 bases). Germline V gene data show CDR1 as SGHTA and CDR2 as FQGNSA. CDR3 length equals 14 residues. Trimming stripped 1 base from V and 11 bases from J, with 17 bases between. This CDR3 reads CASSLEARLREQYF. In DNA, the CDR3 is TGTGCCAGCAGCTTAGAGGCACGTTTAAGGGAGCAGTACTTC.

V gene TRBV6-1 combines with J gene TRBJ2-1, with 8 positions matching TRBD2. Germline lookup yields CDR1 MNHNS and CDR2 SASEGT. V lost 2 bases to trimming and J lost 6 bases; unmatched junction nucleotides: 9. The CDR3 spans 16 residues. The CDR3: CASSEQGTSTGNEQFF. DNA for the CDR3: TGTGCCAGCAGTGAACAAGGGACTAGTACGGGCAATGAGCAGTTCTTC.

This chain uses TRBV4-1 with TRBJ2-5; D remains ambiguous. Gene TRBJ2-7 matches the end of the DNA better, so the J call may be wrong. The CDR3 is 16 amino acids. Germline V gene data show CDR1 as MGHRA and CDR2 as YSYEKL. The CDR3, as DNA: TGCGCCAGCAGCCAAGGGTCTTCGAGCACGTACTACGAGCAGTACTTC. Translated: CASSQGSSSTYYEQYF.

V usage is TRBV30 and J usage is TRBJ2-5; no definite D call. CDR1 and CDR2 (germline): GTSNPN, SVGIG (reference sequence). CDR3 length: 11 residues. Trimming shortened V by 5 bases and J by 1 base, and 5 bases separated the two germline ends. For the CDR3, the DNA is TGTGCCTGGGGAGTCCAAGAGACCCAGTACTTC. The encoded protein is CAWGVQETQYF.

The gene calls are TRBV12-2 and TRBJ1-1. TRBV12-2 is annotated as a pseudogene. There are 12 residues in the CDR3. CDR3 region: CASRLTGTEAFF. CDR3 DNA sequence: TGTGCAAGTCGCTTAACGGGCACTGAAGCTTTCTTT.

J is TRBJ2-7 and V is TRBV28, with 10 bases fitting TRBD1. CDR1 is MDHEN and CDR2 is SYDVKM in the germline V gene. V lost 5 bases to trimming and J lost 4 bases; unmatched junction nucleotides: 5. This CDR3 contains 14 residues. CDR3 nucleotides: TGTGCCAGCAGTCAGACAGGGGGCAGTTACGAGCAGTACTTC. Its protein product is CASSQTGGSYEQYF.

This chain joins TRBV5-1 and TRBJ2-2; D ambiguous. Per the germline V gene, CDR1 is SGHRS and CDR2 is YFSETQ. The CDR3 totals 13 residues. The V gene lost 6 bases and the J gene lost 5 bases, with 11 bases spanning the gap. CDR3 sequence (DNA): TGCGCCAGCACGAGAGACGGGACCGGGGAGCTGTTTTTT. This gives the protein CASTRDGTGELFF.